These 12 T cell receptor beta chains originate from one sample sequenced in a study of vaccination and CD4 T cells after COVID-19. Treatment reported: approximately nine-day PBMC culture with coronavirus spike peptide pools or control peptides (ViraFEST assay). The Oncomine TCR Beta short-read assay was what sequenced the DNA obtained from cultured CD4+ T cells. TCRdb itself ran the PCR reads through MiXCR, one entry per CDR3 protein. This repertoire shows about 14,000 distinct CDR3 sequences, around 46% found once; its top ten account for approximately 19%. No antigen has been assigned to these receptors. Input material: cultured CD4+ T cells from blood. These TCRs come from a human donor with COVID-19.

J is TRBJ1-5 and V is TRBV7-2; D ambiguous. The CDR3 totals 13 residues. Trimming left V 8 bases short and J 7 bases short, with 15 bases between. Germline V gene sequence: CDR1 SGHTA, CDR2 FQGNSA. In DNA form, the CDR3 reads TGTGCCAGCGGCGAGGCTCCCGGGCAGCCCCAGCATTTT. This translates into CASGEAPGQPQHF. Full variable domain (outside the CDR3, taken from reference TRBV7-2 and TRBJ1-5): GAGVSQSPSNKVTEKGKDVELRCDPISGHTALYWYRQSLGQGLEFLIYFQGNSAPDKSGLPSDRFSAERTGGSVSTLTIQRTQQEDSAVYLCASGEAPGQPQHFGDGTRLSIL.

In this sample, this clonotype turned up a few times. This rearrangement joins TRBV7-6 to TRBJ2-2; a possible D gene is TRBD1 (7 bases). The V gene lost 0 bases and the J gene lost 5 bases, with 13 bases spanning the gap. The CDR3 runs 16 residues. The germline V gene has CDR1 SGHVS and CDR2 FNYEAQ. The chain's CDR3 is CASSLARTGGTGELFF. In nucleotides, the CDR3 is TGTGCCAGCAGCTTAGCGAGGACAGGAGGGACCGGGGAGCTGTTTTTT.

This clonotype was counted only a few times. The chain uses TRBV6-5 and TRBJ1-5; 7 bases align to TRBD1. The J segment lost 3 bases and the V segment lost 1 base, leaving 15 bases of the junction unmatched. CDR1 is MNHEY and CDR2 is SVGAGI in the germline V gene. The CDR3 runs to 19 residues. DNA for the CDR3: TGTGCCAGCAGTTACTTAACAGCAGGTTGGGAGGGGGCCAATCAGCCCCAGCATTTT. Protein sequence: CASSYLTAGWEGANQPQHF.

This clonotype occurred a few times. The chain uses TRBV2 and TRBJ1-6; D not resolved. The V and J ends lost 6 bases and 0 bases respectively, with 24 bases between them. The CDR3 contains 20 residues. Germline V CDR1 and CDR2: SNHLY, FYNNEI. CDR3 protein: CASSRTRIQRESSYNSPLHF. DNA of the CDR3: TGTGCCAGCAGCCGAACAAGGATTCAGCGGGAGAGCTCCTATAATTCACCCCTCCACTTT.

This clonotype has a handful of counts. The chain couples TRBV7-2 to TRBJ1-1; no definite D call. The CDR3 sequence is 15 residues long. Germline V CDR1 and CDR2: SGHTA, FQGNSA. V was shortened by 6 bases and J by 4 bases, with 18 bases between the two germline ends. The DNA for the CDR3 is TGTGCCAGCAGTTCATATAGGTCCGGTGGCACTGAAGCTTTCTTT. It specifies CASSSYRSGGTEAFF.

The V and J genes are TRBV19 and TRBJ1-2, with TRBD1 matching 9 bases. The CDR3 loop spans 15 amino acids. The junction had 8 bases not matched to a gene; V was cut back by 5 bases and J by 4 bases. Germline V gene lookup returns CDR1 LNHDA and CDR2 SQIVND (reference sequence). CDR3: CASSVPGTGSYGYTF. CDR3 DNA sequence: TGTGCCAGTAGTGTACCCGGGACAGGGAGCTATGGCTACACCTTC.

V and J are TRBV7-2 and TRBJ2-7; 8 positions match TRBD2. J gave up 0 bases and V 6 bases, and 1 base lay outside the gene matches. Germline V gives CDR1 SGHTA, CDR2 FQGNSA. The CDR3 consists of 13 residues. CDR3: CASRGLGSYEQYF. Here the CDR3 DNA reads TGTGCCAGCAGGGGACTAGGCTCCTACGAGCAGTACTTC. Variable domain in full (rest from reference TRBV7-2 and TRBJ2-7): GAGVSQSPSNKVTEKGKDVELRCDPISGHTALYWYRQSLGQGLEFLIYFQGNSAPDKSGLPSDRFSAERTGGSVSTLTIQRTQQEDSAVYLCASRGLGSYEQYFGPGTRLTVT.

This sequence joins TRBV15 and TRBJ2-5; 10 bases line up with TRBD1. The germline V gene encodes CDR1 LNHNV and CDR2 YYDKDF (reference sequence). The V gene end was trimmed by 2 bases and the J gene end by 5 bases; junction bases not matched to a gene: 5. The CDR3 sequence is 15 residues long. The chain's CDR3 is CATSRTGTGEETQYF. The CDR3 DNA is TGTGCCACCAGCAGAACCGGGACAGGGGAGGAGACCCAGTACTTC.

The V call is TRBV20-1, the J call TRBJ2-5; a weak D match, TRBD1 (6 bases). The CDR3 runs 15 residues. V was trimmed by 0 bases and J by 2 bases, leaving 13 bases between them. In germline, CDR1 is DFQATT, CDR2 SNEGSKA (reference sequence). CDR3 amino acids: CSARDSGTPQETQYF. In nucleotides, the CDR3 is TGCAGTGCTAGAGATTCTGGGACACCACAAGAGACCCAGTACTTC.

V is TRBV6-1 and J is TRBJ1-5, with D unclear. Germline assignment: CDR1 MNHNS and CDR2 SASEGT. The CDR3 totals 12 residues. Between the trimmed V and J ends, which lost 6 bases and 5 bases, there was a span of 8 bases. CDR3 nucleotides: TGTGCCAGCAGCAAGCTCGATCAGCCCCAGCATTTT. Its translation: CASSKLDQPQHF.

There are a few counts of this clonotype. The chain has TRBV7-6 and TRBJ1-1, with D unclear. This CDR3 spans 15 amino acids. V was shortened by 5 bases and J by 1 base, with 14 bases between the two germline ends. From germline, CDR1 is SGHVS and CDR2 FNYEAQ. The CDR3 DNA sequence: TGTGCCAGCAGCCCCTCGGCCACCAGGAACACTGAAGCTTTCTTT. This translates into CASSPSATRNTEAFF.

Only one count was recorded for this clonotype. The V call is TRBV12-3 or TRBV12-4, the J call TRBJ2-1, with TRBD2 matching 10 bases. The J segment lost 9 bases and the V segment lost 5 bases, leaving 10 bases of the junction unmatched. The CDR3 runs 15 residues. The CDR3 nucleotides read TGTGCCAGCAGTCATAGCGGGGGGAGGGGCAGTGAGCAGTTCTTC. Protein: CASSHSGGRGSEQFF.